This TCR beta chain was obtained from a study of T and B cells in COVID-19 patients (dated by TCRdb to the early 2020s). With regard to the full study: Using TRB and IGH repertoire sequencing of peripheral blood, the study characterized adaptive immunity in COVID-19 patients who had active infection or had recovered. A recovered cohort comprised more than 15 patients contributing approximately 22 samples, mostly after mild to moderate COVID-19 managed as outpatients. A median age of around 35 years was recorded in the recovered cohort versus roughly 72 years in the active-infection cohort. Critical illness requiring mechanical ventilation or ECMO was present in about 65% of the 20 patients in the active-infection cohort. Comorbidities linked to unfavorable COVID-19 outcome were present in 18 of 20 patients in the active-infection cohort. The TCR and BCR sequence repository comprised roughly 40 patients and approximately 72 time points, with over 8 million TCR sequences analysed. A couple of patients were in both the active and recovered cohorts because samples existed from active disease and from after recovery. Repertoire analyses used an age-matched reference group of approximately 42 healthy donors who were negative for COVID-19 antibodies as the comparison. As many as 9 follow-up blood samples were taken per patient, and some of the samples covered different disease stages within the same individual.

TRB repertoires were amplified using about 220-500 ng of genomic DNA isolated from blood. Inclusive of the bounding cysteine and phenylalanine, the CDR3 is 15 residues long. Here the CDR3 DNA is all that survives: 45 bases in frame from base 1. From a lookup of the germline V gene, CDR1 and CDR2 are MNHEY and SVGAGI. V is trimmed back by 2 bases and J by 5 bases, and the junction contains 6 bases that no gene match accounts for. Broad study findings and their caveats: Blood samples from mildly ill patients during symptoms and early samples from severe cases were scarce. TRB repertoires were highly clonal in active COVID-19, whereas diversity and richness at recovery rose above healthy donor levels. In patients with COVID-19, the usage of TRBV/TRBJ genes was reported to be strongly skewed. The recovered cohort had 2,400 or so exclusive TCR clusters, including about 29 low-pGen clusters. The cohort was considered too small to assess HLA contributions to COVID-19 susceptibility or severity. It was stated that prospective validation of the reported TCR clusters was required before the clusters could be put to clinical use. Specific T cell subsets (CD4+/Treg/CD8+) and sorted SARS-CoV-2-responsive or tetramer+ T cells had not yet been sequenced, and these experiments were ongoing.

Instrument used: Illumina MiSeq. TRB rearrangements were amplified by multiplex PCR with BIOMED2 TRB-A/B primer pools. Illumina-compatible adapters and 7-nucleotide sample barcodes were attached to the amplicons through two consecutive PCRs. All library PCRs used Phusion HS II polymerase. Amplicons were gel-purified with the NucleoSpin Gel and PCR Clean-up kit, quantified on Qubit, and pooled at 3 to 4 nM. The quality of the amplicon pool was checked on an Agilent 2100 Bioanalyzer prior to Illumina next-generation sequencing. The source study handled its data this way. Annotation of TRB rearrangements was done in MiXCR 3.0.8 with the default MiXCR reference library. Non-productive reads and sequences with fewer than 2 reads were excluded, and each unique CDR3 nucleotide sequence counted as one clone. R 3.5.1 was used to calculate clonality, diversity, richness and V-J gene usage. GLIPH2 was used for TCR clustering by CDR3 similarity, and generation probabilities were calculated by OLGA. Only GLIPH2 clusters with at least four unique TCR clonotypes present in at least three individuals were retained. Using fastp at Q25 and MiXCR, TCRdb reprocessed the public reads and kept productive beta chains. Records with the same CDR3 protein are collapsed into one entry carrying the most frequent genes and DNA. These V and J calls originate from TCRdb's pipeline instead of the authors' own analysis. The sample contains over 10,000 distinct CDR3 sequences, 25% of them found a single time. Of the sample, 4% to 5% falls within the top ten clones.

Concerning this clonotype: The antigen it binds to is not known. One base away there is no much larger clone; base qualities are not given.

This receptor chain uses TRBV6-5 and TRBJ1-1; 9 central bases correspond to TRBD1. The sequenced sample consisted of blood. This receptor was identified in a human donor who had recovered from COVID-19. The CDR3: CASSYRDRVGTEAFF. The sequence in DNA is TGTGCCAGCAGTTACCGGGACAGGGTGGGTACTGAAGCTTTCTTT.